These 18 T cell receptor beta chains came from one sample sequenced in a study of memory CD4+ T cells and cytomegalovirus serostatus. The sort gate was single viable CD3+CD4+CD8-CD45RO+ cells for memory CD4+ T cells. Generated by immunoSEQ multiplex PCR, the TCRdb table keeps only in-frame clones and is missing some. This table has tens of thousands of clones, around 78% appearing once. Sequencing was done on a sample of memory CD4+ T cells from blood. These receptors all come from an adult in good health and CMV-seronegative.

The rearrangement uses TRBV30 and TRBJ1-4; D is possibly TRBD1 (6 bases). V was shortened by 0 bases and J by 2 bases, with 13 bases between the two germline ends. Germline CDR1 reads GTSNPN; CDR2 reads SVGIG (reference sequence). The CDR3 has 16 amino acids. CDR3 region: CAWSVQGWSTNEKLFF. CDR3 DNA sequence: TGTGCCTGGAGTGTCCAGGGGTGGTCCACTAATGAAAAACTGTTTTTT.

This chain joins TRBV6-1 and TRBJ1-2; D might be TRBD1 (6 bases). Per the germline V gene, CDR1 is MNHNS and CDR2 is SASEGT. The CDR3 extends over 12 amino acids. The V end was cut by 10 bases, the J end by 4 bases, with 13 bases between. In DNA form, the CDR3 reads TGTGCCACCATGGACAGTGCCTATGGCTACACCTTC. Translating gives CATMDSAYGYTF.

The V call is TRBV29-1, the J call TRBJ2-7, with 9 bases aligning to TRBD1. Trimming removed 6 bases from V and 4 bases from J; junction bases left unmatched: 1. The CDR3 sequence is 11 residues long. The germline gives CDR1 SQVTM, CDR2 ANQGSEA. The CDR3 region has the DNA TGCAGCGTGGGGACAGGGTACGAGCAGTACTTC. Translating gives CSVGTGYEQYF.

The genes are TRBV2 and TRBJ2-7, with 9 bases identical to TRBD1. V shed 8 bases and J 5 bases; nucleotides not matched to a gene: 16. CDR3 size: 16 residues. Germline CDR1 reads SNHLY; CDR2 reads FYNNEI. CDR3 nucleotide sequence: TGTGCCAGCTTAGGCGACAGGGGGATTTTTGTCGACGAGCAGTACTTC. As protein: CASLGDRGIFVDEQYF.

The chain carries TRBV29-1 and TRBJ2-4, with 7 bases fitting TRBD1. CDR1 is SQVTM and CDR2 is ANQGSEA in the germline V gene. The ends lost 3 bases at V and 6 bases at J; junction bases unmatched: 2. The CDR3 is made up of 12 amino acids. Written as DNA, the CDR3 is TGCAGCGTTGAGGACAGGCTAAACATTCAGTACTTC. The encoded protein is CSVEDRLNIQYF.

The chain carries TRBV7-3 and TRBJ2-2, with TRBD2 identical over 15 bases. This CDR3 has 16 residues. V dropped 5 bases and J dropped 7; count of bases not matched to a gene: 5. Germline V gives CDR1 SGHTA, CDR2 FQGTGA. CDR3: CASSPGLAGGVGELFF. The CDR3, as DNA: TGTGCCAGCAGCCCCGGACTAGCGGGGGGGGTCGGGGAGCTGTTTTTT.

The chain joins TRBV6-1 to TRBJ2-7; D assignment may be TRBD1 or TRBD2 (5 bases each). Per germline, CDR1 MNHNS and CDR2 SASEGT. The CDR3 totals 13 residues. Trimming removed 3 bases at V and 2 bases at J, with 8 bases between. The CDR3 spells CASSDRDPYEQYF. The CDR3 DNA reads TGTGCCAGCAGTGATAGGGACCCCTACGAGCAGTACTTC.

The chain links TRBV6-1 to TRBJ2-1; 10 nucleotides align to TRBD2. The length of the CDR3 is 17 residues. CDR1 and CDR2 from the germline V gene are MNHNS and SASEGT. Losses at the gene ends were 2 bases for V and 4 bases for J; bases not matched to a gene: 8. CDR3 sequence reads: CASSETLSGGTYNEQFF. Here the CDR3 DNA reads TGTGCCAGCAGTGAAACTCTTAGCGGGGGGACATACAATGAGCAGTTCTTC.

The V call is TRBV19, the J call TRBJ2-1; possible D gene TRBD1, 5 bases. CDR1 and CDR2 from the germline V gene are LNHDA and SQIVND (reference sequence). The ends were cut back, 3 bases at V and 6 bases at J, with 12 bases in the middle. The CDR3 consists of 14 residues. CDR3 sequence reads: CASSILQGRNEQFF. The CDR3 coding sequence is TGTGCCAGTAGTATTCTGCAGGGTCGCAATGAGCAGTTCTTC.

This clone was detected once. The rearrangement joins TRBV18 to TRBJ1-6; 7 bases align to TRBD1. The CDR3 spans 14 residues. With V trimmed by 5 bases and J by 7 bases, 5 bases remained unmatched. The germline V gene encodes CDR1 KGHSH and CDR2 LQKENI. In nucleotides, the CDR3 is TGTGCCAGCTCAGCAGACAGGGAGAATTCACCCCTCCACTTT. It is translated as CASSADRENSPLHF. The full variable domain, with the rest looked up from reference TRBV18 and TRBJ1-6, is NAGVMQNPRHLVRRRGQEARLRCSPMKGHSHVYWYRQLPEEGLKFMVYLQKENIIDESGMPKERFSAEFPKEGPSILRIQQVVRGDSAAYFCASSADRENSPLHFGNGTRLTVT.

The chain is built from TRBV2 and TRBJ2-3, with a possible D match to TRBD2 (6 bases). The germline V and J ends were trimmed by 2 bases and 2 bases, with 11 bases remaining between them. The length of the CDR3 is 15 residues. In germline, CDR1 is SNHLY, CDR2 FYNNEI. CDR3 region: CASSEKLAPTDTQYF. In DNA, the CDR3 is TGTGCCAGCAGTGAAAAACTAGCACCCACAGATACGCAGTATTTT. The variable domain in full, with the rest retrieved from reference TRBV2 and TRBJ2-3, is EPEVTQTPSHQVTQMGQEVILRCVPISNHLYFYWYRQILGQKVEFLVSFYNNEISEKSEIFDDQFSVERPDGSNFTLKIRSTKLEDSAMYFCASSEKLAPTDTQYFGPGTRLTVL.

The rearrangement links TRBV7-9 to TRBJ2-1, with 11 bases that match TRBD2. This CDR3 is 14 amino acids long. CDR1 SEHNR and CDR2 FQNEAQ come from the germline V gene (reference sequence). V gave up 6 bases and J gave up 11 bases; unmatched junction bases: 9. The CDR3 spells CASRVGLAGSKQFF. In nucleotides, the CDR3 is TGTGCCAGCAGAGTAGGACTAGCGGGTTCCAAGCAGTTCTTC.

In its sample, this clone was seen once. This sequence joins TRBV18 and TRBJ1-2, with D perhaps matching TRBD1 (5 bases). The CDR3 totals 13 residues. V was trimmed by 3 bases and J by 8 bases, leaving 13 bases between them. The germline gives CDR1 KGHSH, CDR2 LQKENI. CDR3 DNA sequence: TGTGCCAGCTCACCGGACACCTCGGCCGGCTACACCTTC. It yields the protein CASSPDTSAGYTF.

The rearrangement uses TRBV19 and TRBJ1-1; 9 nucleotides line up with TRBD1. Germline CDR1 LNHDA, CDR2 SQIVND (reference sequence). V dropped 6 bases and J dropped 6; count of bases not matched to a gene: 8. The CDR3 is made up of 14 amino acids. The CDR3 protein is CASSTYDRGAEAFF. In DNA, the CDR3 is TGTGCCAGTAGCACTTACGACAGGGGGGCTGAAGCTTTCTTT.

This rearrangement joins TRBV11-2 to TRBJ1-2; 8 bases align to TRBD1. Germline V CDR1 and CDR2: SGHAT, FQNNGV. The CDR3 is 14 amino acids. J lost 8 bases, V lost 5 bases, and 10 bases had no gene match. CDR3 protein: CASSLYQGARGYTF. Written as DNA, the CDR3 is TGTGCCAGCAGCCTCTACCAGGGGGCGAGAGGCTACACCTTC.

The chain employs TRBV21-1 and TRBJ2-5. TRBV21-1 is termed a pseudogene. The CDR3 sequence is 15 residues long. The CDR3 sequence: CASSKGGADQETQYF. The CDR3 nucleotides read TGTGCCAGCAGCAAAGGGGGGGCCGACCAAGAGACCCAGTACTTC.

This sequence joins TRBV19 and TRBJ1-6; tentative D call: TRBD1 (5 bases). The germline V gene has CDR1 LNHDA and CDR2 SQIVND (reference sequence). The length of the CDR3 is 15 residues. With 3 bases removed from V and 9 bases from J, the gap between germline ends came to 15 bases. CDR3 bases: TGTGCCAGTAGTATGAACTCGGGGACCGGTTCACCCCTCCACTTT. It yields the protein CASSMNSGTGSPLHF.

The chain recombines TRBV20-1 with TRBJ1-1; D remains ambiguous. Trimming stripped 4 bases from V and 4 bases from J, with 7 bases between. In germline, CDR1 is DFQATT, CDR2 SNEGSKA (reference sequence). The CDR3 totals 11 residues. CDR3 in DNA: TGCAGTGCTATCCGGAGCACTGAAGCTTTCTTT. Translated: CSAIRSTEAFF.